This T cell receptor beta chain is from a study of patients and donors after allogeneic stem cell transplantation. From the RT-PCR reads, TCRdb called clonotypes with MiXCR, one entry per CDR3 protein. This sample has some 200,000 distinct CDR3 sequences, with around 41% found just once. V lost 11 bases, J lost 6 bases, and 4 bases stayed unmatched. The CDR3 sequence is 12 residues long. CDR1 is SNHLY, CDR2 FYNNEI, per germline. The material sequenced was blood, either unsorted or a sorted T cell fraction (not recorded which). This TCR derives from a human donor who was either an allogeneic HSCT recipient or a stem cell or donor lymphocyte infusion donor (not recorded which). It is not recorded whose cells these are; they may come from a transplant donor. The chain uses TRBV2 and TRBJ2-7, with TRBD2 matching over 13 bases. The CDR3 loop reads CAGRLAGGEQYF. As DNA, the CDR3 is TGTGCCGGGCGACTAGCGGGAGGCGAGCAGTACTTC.